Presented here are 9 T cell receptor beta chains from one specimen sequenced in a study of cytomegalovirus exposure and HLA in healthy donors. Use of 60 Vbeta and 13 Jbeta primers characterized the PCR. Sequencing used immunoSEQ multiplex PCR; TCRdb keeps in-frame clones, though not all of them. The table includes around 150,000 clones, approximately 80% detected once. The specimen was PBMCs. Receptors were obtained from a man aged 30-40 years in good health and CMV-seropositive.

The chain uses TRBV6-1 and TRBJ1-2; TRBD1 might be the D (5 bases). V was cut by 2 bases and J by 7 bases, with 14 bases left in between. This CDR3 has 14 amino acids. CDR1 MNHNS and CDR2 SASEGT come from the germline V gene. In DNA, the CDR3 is TGTGCCAGCAGTGAAACCAGGGAAGCCTCTGGCTACACCTTC. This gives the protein CASSETREASGYTF.

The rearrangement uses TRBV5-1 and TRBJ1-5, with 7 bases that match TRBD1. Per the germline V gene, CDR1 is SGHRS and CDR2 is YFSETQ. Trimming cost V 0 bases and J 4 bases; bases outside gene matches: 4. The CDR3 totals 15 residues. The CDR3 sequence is CASSLDGQENQPQHF. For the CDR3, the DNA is TGCGCCAGCAGCTTGGACGGACAGGAAAATCAGCCCCAGCATTTT.

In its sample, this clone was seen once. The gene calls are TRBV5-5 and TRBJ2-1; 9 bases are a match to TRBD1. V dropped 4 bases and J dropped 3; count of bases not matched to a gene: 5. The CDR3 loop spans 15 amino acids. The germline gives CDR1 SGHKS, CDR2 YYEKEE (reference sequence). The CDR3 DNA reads TGTGCCAGCAGCCCGGGACAGGGAAGCTACAATGAGCAGTTCTTC. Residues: CASSPGQGSYNEQFF.

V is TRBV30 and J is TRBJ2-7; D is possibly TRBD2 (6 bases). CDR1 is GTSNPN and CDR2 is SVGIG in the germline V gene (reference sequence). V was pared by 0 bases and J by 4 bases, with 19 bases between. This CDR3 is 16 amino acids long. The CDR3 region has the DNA TGTGCCTGGAGTGTATTGGGACTTCGTGGGGAGTACGAGCAGTACTTC. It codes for CAWSVLGLRGEYEQYF.

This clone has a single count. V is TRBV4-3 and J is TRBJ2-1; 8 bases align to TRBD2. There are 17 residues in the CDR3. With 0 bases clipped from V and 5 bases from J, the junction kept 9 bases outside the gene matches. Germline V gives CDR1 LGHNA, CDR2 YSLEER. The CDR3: CASSQDPGGGRNNEQFF. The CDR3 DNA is TGCGCCAGCAGCCAAGATCCGGGGGGGGGCAGAAACAATGAGCAGTTCTTC.

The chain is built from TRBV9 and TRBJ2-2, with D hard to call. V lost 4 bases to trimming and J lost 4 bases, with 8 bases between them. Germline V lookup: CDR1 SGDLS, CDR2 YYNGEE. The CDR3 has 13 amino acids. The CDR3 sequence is CASSFQATGELFF. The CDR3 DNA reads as TGTGCCAGCAGCTTCCAAGCCACCGGGGAGCTGTTTTTT.

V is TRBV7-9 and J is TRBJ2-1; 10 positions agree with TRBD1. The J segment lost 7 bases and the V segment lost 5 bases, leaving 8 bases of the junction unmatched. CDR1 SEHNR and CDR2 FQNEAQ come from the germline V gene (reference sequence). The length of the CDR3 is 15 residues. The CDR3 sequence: CASSPRDRGSNEQFF. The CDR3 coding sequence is TGTGCCAGCAGCCCGCGGGACAGGGGTTCAAATGAGCAGTTCTTC.

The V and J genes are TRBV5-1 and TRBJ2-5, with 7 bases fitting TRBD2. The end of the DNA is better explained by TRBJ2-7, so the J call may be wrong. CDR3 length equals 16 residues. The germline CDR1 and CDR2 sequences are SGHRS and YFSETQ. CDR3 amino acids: CASSLDGSGGPYEQYF. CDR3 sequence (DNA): TGCGCCAGCAGCTTGGATGGGTCGGGGGGACCCTACGAGCAGTACTTC.

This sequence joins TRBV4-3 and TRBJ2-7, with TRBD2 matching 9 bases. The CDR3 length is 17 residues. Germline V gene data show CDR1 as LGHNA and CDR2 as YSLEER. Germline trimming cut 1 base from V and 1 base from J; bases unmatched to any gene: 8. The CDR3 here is CASSQGAAGGQSYEQYF. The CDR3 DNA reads TGCGCCAGCAGCCAAGGGGCAGCGGGGGGCCAATCCTACGAGCAGTACTTC.